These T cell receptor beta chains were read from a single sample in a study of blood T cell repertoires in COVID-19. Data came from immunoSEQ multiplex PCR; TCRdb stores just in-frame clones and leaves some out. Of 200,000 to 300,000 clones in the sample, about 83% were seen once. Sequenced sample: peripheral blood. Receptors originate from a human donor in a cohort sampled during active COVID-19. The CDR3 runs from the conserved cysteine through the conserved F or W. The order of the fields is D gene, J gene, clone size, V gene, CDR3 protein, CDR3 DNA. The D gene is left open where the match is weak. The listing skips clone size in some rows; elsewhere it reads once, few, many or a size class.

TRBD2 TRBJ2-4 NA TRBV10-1 CASPWEGIPKNIQYF TGCGCCAGCCCGTGGGAGGGGATTCCCAAAAACATTCAGTACTTC
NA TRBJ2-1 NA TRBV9 CASSVAVGGDNEQFF TGTGCCAGCAGCGTAGCGGTGGGAGGAGACAATGAGCAGTTCTTC
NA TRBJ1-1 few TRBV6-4 CASRAQGWNTEAFF TGTGCCAGCAGAGCTCAGGGCTGGAACACTGAAGCTTTCTTT
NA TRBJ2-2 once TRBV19 CASRSNTGELFF TGTGCCAGTCGGAGTAACACCGGGGAGCTGTTTTTT
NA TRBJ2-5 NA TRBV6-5 CASSYSPGSRETQYF TGTGCCAGCAGTTACTCGCCGGGGTCCCGAGAGACCCAGTACTTC
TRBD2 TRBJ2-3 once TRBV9 CASSRGLALDSGTQYF TGTGCCAGCTCCCGAGGACTAGCACTTGACTCGGGTACGCAGTATTTT
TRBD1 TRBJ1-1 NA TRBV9 CASSVYRGLGEAFF TGTGCCAGCAGCGTCTACAGGGGGCTGGGTGAAGCTTTCTTT
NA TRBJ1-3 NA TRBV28 CASSLYRASGNTIYF TGTGCCAGCAGTTTATACAGGGCTTCTGGAAACACCATATATTTT
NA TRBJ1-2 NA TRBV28 CASSLPRVYGYTF TGTGCCAGCAGCCTGCCCCGGGTCTATGGCTACACCTTC
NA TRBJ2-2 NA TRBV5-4 CASSPDRLSTGELFF TGTGCCAGCAGCCCTGACAGGTTAAGCACCGGGGAGCTGTTTTTT
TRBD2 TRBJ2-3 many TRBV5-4 CASSLQRGAGTDTQYF TGTGCCAGCAGCTTGCAGCGGGGGGCCGGCACAGATACGCAGTATTTT
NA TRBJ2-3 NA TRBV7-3 CASSFGAEDTQYF TGTGCCAGCAGCTTCGGAGCGGAAGATACGCAGTATTTT
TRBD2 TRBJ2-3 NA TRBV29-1 CSFRLAGYTDTQYF TGCAGCTTTAGACTAGCGGGATACACAGATACGCAGTATTTT
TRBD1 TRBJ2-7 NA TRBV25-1 CASSDGDTGADYEQYF TGTGCCAGCAGTGATGGGGATACAGGGGCCGATTACGAGCAGTACTTC
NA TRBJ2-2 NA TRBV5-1 CASRKQGDTGELFF TGCGCCAGCAGAAAGCAGGGCGACACCGGGGAGCTGTTTTTT
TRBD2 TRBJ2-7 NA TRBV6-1 CASSEGPSGRAWTYEQYF TGTGCCAGCAGTGAAGGGCCTAGCGGGAGGGCCTGGACCTACGAGCAGTACTTC
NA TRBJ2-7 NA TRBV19 CASSRGDSLYEQYF TGTGCCAGTAGCCGTGGGGACTCCCTCTACGAGCAGTACTTC
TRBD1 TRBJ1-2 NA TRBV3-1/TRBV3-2 CASSQDAGTGDGYTF TGTGCCAGCAGCCAAGATGCCGGGACAGGGGATGGCTACACCTTC
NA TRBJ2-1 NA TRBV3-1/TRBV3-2 CASSPLVSSYNEQFF TGTGCCAGCAGCCCTCTTGTCAGCTCCTACAATGAGCAGTTCTTC
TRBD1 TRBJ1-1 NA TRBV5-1 CASSQGQGSTEAFF TGCGCCAGCAGCCAAGGACAGGGGAGCACTGAAGCTTTCTTT